The 22 T cell receptor beta chains given below trace back to one sample, sequenced in a study of blood T cells in healthy people across ages. Then a second PCR, running roughly 7 to 12 cycles, was carried out with a sample-barcoded 5' primer and a J-beta primer mix. TCRdb recomputed calls from the 5' RACE reads with MiXCR, one row per CDR3 protein. The profile shows 800,000 to 950,000 distinct CDR3 sequences, almost 30% of them singletons. Another study also made use of these data, one on T cells of mothers and their children.

Sequenced sample: blood. The receptors here all came from a woman aged 40-49 years in good health.

This rearrangement joins TRBV28 to TRBJ1-6, with 11 nucleotides matching TRBD1. This CDR3 is built from 21 residues. Germline V gene sequence: CDR1 MDHEN, CDR2 SYDVKM. V dropped 4 bases and J dropped 8; count of bases not matched to a gene: 22. CDR3 DNA: TGTGCCAGCAGTTCCAAGTCCTCTGGACAGGGGGCGCGTTTGGGTGATTCACCCCTCCACTTT. This codes for CASSSKSSGQGARLGDSPLHF.

This clonotype was observed a single time. The gene calls are TRBV18 and TRBJ1-5, with D possibly matching TRBD1 (5 bases). Germline V gene lookup returns CDR1 KGHSH and CDR2 LQKENI. The CDR3 extends over 15 amino acids. Trimming removed 3 bases at V and 2 bases at J, with 11 bases between. This CDR3 reads CASSPREGRNQPQHF. In DNA form, the CDR3 reads TGTGCCAGCTCACCCCGGGAGGGGCGCAATCAGCCCCAGCATTTT.

As for this clonotype: Since a much larger clone is just one base distant, this may be a read error. The V gene is TRBV9, the J gene TRBJ2-4; 9 positions agree with TRBD2. This CDR3 has 12 residues. Looked up from germline, CDR1 is SGDLS and CDR2 is YYNGEE. The CDR3 DNA reads TGTGCCGGCAGCGTAGCGGGGGATGAGCAGTACTTC. It codes for CAGSVAGDEQYF.

The gene calls are TRBV7-9 and TRBJ2-3; the match to TRBD2 covers 13 bases. There are 15 residues in the CDR3. Losses at the gene ends were 3 bases for V and 8 bases for J; bases not matched to a gene: 5. Germline loops: CDR1 SEHNR, CDR2 FQNEAQ (reference sequence). The CDR3 coding sequence is TGTGCCAGCAGCTTCACTAGCGGGGGGGCAGTTACGCAGTATTTT. It is translated as CASSFTSGGAVTQYF.

The V gene is TRBV2, the J gene TRBJ2-1; 11 nucleotides agree with TRBD1. Germline V gives CDR1 SNHLY, CDR2 FYNNEI. The CDR3 contains 15 residues. J lost 10 bases, V lost 3 bases, and 8 bases had no gene match. The CDR3 sequence: CASSDGTGGSYEQFF. CDR3 coding DNA: TGTGCCAGCAGTGACGGGACAGGGGGTTCCTACGAGCAGTTCTTC.

This clonotype appeared a few times. V and J are TRBV20-1 and TRBJ1-4; weak D call: TRBD1 (5 bases). The CDR3 contains 15 residues. The germline V gene encodes CDR1 DFQATT and CDR2 SNEGSKA (reference sequence). The germline V and J ends were trimmed by 3 bases and 8 bases, with 19 bases remaining between them. CDR3: CSARGPGRVLEKLFF. The CDR3 DNA reads TGCAGTGCTAGGGGACCGGGCCGAGTTTTAGAAAAACTGTTTTTT.

The chain employs TRBV4-2 and TRBJ1-1; no reliable D call. The germline CDR1 and CDR2 sequences are LGHNA and YNFKEQ. V was trimmed by 5 bases and J by 2 bases, leaving 15 bases between them. CDR3 size: 15 residues. CDR3 amino acids: CASSDRAGINTEAFF. The DNA for the CDR3 is TGTGCCAGCAGCGATAGGGCGGGAATTAACACTGAAGCTTTCTTT.

This clonotype was observed at least ten times. V is TRBV20-1 and J is TRBJ2-1, with 10 bases aligning to TRBD2. V was clipped by 3 bases and J by 9 bases; unmatched bases: 17. The germline gives CDR1 DFQATT, CDR2 SNEGSKA (reference sequence). This CDR3 comprises 17 residues. The CDR3 sequence: CSASWLAGVQSGGEQFF. The CDR3 DNA reads as TGCAGTGCTAGCTGGCTAGCGGGGGTACAATCAGGCGGTGAGCAGTTCTTC.

The CDR3 sequence: CSVKEAGANVLTF. CDR3 nucleotides: TGCAGTGTTAAGGAGGCCGGGGCCAACGTCCTGACTTTC. The chain carries TRBV20-1 and TRBJ2-6; a weak D match, TRBD2 (5 bases). V lost 7 bases to trimming and J lost 4 bases, with 11 bases between them. The CDR3 loop spans 13 amino acids. The germline V gene has CDR1 DFQATT and CDR2 SNEGSKA (reference sequence).

The gene calls are TRBV7-2 and TRBJ2-3; TRBD2 agrees at 15 bases. The CDR3 loop spans 16 amino acids. Looked up from germline, CDR1 is SGHTA and CDR2 is FQGNSA. The ends lost 5 bases at V and 6 bases at J; junction bases unmatched: 6. CDR3: CASSRTSGGAGDTQYF. DNA of the CDR3: TGTGCCAGCAGCCGGACTAGCGGGGGGGCCGGGGATACGCAGTATTTT.

The sample holds a few counts of this clonotype. V is TRBV5-1 and J is TRBJ1-1; tentatively, D is TRBD1 (6 bases). CDR3 length equals 13 residues. The germline V gene has CDR1 SGHRS and CDR2 YFSETQ. Deletions cut 4 bases from V and 11 bases from J, with 18 bases between. The CDR3 region is CASSPGGHFVAFF. As DNA, the CDR3 is TGCGCCAGCAGCCCCGGGGGGCATTTTGTTGCTTTCTTT.

In the case of this clonotype: Possible read error: a much larger clone is one base away. The rearrangement uses TRBV7-2 and TRBJ2-7; D not resolved. There are 12 residues in the CDR3. The V end lost 5 bases, the J end lost 7 bases, and 12 bases lay between the germline ends. CDR1 is SGHTA and CDR2 is FQGNSA in the germline V gene. CDR3 coding DNA: TGTGCCAGCAGCCAAGATCGCCAGGAGCAGTACTTC. It codes for CASSQDRQEQYF. The full variable domain, with the rest looked up from reference TRBV7-2 and TRBJ2-7, is GAGVSQSPSNKVTEKGKDVELRCDPISGHTALYWYRQSLGQGLEFLIYFQGNSAPDKSGLPSDRFSAERTGGSVSTLTIQRTQQEDSAVYLCASSQDRQEQYFGPGTRLTVT.

This clonotype showed up many times. This sequence joins TRBV28 and TRBJ1-6; D unresolved. The germline V and J ends were trimmed by 8 bases and 8 bases, with 10 bases remaining between them. This CDR3 contains 12 residues. Per germline, CDR1 MDHEN and CDR2 SYDVKM. The CDR3 DNA reads TGTGCCAGCGGACCGAGTTATTCACCCCTCCACTTT. Its protein is CASGPSYSPLHF.

The V and J genes are TRBV7-9 and TRBJ1-1, with D maybe TRBD1 (5 bases). The ends were cut back, 6 bases at V and 6 bases at J, with 14 bases in the middle. Germline V CDR1 and CDR2: SEHNR, FQNEAQ (reference sequence). The length of the CDR3 is 13 residues. The CDR3 DNA follows: TGTGCCAGCAGAAGACCGGGGGTCTCTGAAGCTTTCTTT. The encoded protein is CASRRPGVSEAFF.

This clonotype was seen repeatedly, ten times or more. The chain uses TRBV12-3 or TRBV12-4 and TRBJ2-7; no reliable D call. This CDR3 region has 14 residues. The ends were cut back, 5 bases at V and 2 bases at J, with 13 bases in the middle. The CDR3: CASSRRTDTYEQYF. DNA of the CDR3: TGTGCCAGCAGTAGACGGACGGATACCTACGAGCAGTACTTC.

This clonotype was seen once. Compared with germline, one end of the junction differs, possibly owing to a read error. The chain is built from TRBV6-2 or TRBV6-3 and TRBJ1-1; TRBD1 is a possible D gene (5 bases). The CDR3 covers 13 residues. Per germline, CDR1 MNHEY and CDR2 SVGEGT. This CDR3 is CAGSYSGPAGAFF. The DNA for the CDR3 is TGTGCCGGCAGTTACTCGGGGCCAGCCGGAGCTTTCTTT.

This clonotype has ten or more counts. V gene TRBV24-1 combines with J gene TRBJ2-7; 10 bases align to TRBD1. Germline V gives CDR1 KGHDR, CDR2 SFDVKD. The CDR3 totals 14 residues. V trimming: 4 bases; J trimming: 6 bases; junction bases outside the gene matches: 5. The CDR3 protein is CATSDPWTGGEQYF. The CDR3 DNA sequence: TGTGCCACCAGTGACCCCTGGACAGGGGGCGAGCAGTACTTC.

The V and J genes are TRBV3-1 and TRBJ2-1, with D perhaps TRBD1 or TRBD2 (6 bases each). CDR1 is LGHDT, CDR2 YNNKEL, per germline (reference sequence). The CDR3 covers 15 residues. V dropped 1 base and J dropped 2 bases, with 9 bases sitting between them. DNA for the CDR3: TGTGCCAGCAGCCAAGCGGGGGCCACCTACAATGAGCAGTTCTTC. Translating gives CASSQAGATYNEQFF.

In its sample, this clonotype was seen a few times. This chain joins TRBV2 and TRBJ1-2, with D perhaps matching TRBD1 (6 bases). The germline CDR1 and CDR2 sequences are SNHLY and FYNNEI. Trimming took 6 bases from V and 4 from J, leaving 18 bases between them. This CDR3 is built from 15 residues. The CDR3 loop reads CASSFDRPEGYGYTF. DNA for the CDR3: TGTGCCAGCAGCTTTGACAGGCCGGAGGGCTATGGCTACACCTTC.

Only a few counts were recorded for this clonotype. The gene calls are TRBV7-8 and TRBJ2-2; no clear D gene. Germline CDR1 and CDR2: SGHVS and FQNEAQ. There are 15 residues in the CDR3. V lost 1 base to trimming and J lost 0 bases, with 6 bases between them. This CDR3 is CASSLVGPNTGELFF. The CDR3 nucleotides read TGTGCCAGCAGCTTAGTAGGGCCGAACACCGGGGAGCTGTTTTTT. The full variable domain, its missing parts supplied by reference TRBV7-8 and TRBJ2-2, is GAGVSQSPRYKVAKRGQDVALRCDPISGHVSLFWYQQALGQGPEFLTYFQNEAQLDKSGLPSDRFFAERPEGSVSTLKIQRTQQEDSAVYLCASSLVGPNTGELFFGEGSRLTVL.

This clonotype was seen many times. The chain combines TRBV5-1 with TRBJ1-2; D is perhaps TRBD1 (6 bases). The V end lost 4 bases, the J end lost 4 bases, and 14 bases lay between the germline ends. Germline CDR1 is SGHRS and CDR2 is YFSETQ. The CDR3 runs 14 residues. The CDR3 here is CASSTTTGFYGYTF. The CDR3 DNA follows: TGCGCCAGCAGCACTACCACAGGGTTCTATGGCTACACCTTC. Complete variable domain (other parts from reference TRBV5-1 and TRBJ1-2): KAGVTQTPRYLIKTRGQQVTLSCSPISGHRSVSWYQQTPGQGLQFLFEYFSETQRNKGNFPGRFSGRQFSNSRSEMNVSTLELGDSALYLCASSTTTGFYGYTFGSGTRLTVV.

This clonotype was detected many times. The chain is built from TRBV28 and TRBJ2-6; D is perhaps TRBD1 (5 bases). CDR1 and CDR2 from the germline V gene are MDHEN and SYDVKM. The CDR3 is 17 residues long. V was pared by 5 bases and J by 1 base, with 15 bases between. CDR3 DNA: TGTGCCAGCAGTCGCCCTCCCCAGGGTTCTGGGGCCAACGTCCTGACTTTC. Protein sequence: CASSRPPQGSGANVLTF.